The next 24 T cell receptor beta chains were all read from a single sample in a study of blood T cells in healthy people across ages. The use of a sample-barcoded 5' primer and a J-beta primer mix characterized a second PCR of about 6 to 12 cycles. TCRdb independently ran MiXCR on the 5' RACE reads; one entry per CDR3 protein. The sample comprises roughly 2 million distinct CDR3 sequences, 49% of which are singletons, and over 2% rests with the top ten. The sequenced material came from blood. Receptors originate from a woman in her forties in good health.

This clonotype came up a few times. The CDR3 spells CASSPSLPGEKLFF. The CDR3 nucleotides read TGTGCCAGCAGCCCGTCGCTGCCGGGTGAAAAACTGTTTTTT. The chain is built from TRBV5-5 and TRBJ1-4; no reliable D call. Trimming took off 4 bases at V and 7 bases at J, with 14 bases between the two ends. Germline values: CDR1 SGHKS, CDR2 YYEKEE (reference sequence). The CDR3 totals 14 residues.

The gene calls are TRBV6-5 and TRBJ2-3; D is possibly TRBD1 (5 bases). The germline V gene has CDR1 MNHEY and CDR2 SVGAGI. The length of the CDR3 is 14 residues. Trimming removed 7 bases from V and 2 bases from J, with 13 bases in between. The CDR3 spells CASKGVLDTDTQYF. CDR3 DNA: TGTGCCAGCAAAGGGGTCCTTGACACAGATACGCAGTATTTT.

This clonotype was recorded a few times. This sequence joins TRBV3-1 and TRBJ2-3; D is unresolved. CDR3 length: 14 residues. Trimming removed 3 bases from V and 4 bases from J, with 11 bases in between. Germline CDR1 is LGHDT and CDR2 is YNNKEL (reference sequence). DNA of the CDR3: TGTGCCAGCAGCCAGCCTCCCAGCCCAGATACGCAGTATTTT. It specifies CASSQPPSPDTQYF.

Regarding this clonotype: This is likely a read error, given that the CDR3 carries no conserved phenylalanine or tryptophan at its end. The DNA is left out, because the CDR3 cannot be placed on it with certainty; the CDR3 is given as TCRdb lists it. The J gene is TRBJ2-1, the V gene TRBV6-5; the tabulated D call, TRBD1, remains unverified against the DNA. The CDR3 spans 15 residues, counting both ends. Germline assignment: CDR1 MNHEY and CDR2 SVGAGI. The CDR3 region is CASRPGTGFGYTFGS.

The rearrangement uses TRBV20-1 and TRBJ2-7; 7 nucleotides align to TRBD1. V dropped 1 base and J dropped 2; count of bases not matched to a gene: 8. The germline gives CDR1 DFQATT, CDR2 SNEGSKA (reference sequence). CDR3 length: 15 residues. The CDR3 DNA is TGCAGTGCTAGAGTGGAAGTACAGGGGCCCTACGAGCAGTACTTC. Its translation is CSARVEVQGPYEQYF.

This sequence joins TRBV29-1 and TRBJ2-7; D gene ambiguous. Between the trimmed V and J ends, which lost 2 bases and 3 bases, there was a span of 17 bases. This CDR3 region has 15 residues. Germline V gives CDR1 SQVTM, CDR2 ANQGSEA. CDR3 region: CSVEILAGPGYEQYF. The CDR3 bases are TGCAGCGTTGAAATTTTGGCAGGCCCGGGCTACGAGCAGTACTTC.

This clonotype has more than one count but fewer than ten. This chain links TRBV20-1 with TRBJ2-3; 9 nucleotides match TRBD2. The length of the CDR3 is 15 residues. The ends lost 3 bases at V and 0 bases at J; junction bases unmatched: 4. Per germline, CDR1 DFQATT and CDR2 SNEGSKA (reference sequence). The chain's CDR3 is CSASSLAGSTDTQYF. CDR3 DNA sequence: TGCAGTGCTAGTTCGCTAGCGGGGAGCACAGATACGCAGTATTTT.

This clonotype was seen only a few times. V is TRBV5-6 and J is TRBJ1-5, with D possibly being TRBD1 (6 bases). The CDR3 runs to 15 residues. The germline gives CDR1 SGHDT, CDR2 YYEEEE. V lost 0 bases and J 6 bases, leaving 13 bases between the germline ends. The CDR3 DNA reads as TGTGCCAGCAGCTTGGGGCGGGGGGCGGGTCAGCCCCAGCATTTT. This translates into CASSLGRGAGQPQHF. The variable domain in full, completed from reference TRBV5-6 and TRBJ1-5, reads DAGVTQSPTHLIKTRGQQVTLRCSPKSGHDTVSWYQQALGQGPQFIFQYYEEEERQRGNFPDRFSGHQFPNYSSELNVNALLLGDSALYLCASSLGRGAGQPQHFGDGTRLSIL.

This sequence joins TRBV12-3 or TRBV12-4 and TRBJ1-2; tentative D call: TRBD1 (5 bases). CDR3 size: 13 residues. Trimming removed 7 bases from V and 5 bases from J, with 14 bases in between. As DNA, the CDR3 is TGTGCCAGCACCCCAGGGTGGGGGTATGGCTACACCTTC. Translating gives CASTPGWGYGYTF.

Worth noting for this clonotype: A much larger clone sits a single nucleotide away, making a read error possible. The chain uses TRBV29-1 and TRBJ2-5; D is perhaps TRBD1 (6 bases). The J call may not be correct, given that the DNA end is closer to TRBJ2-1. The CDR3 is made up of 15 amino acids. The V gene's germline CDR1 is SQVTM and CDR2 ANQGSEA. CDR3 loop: CSIEQGRRRQETQFF. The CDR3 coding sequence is TGCAGCATCGAACAGGGACGCCGAAGACAAGAGACCCAGTTCTTC.

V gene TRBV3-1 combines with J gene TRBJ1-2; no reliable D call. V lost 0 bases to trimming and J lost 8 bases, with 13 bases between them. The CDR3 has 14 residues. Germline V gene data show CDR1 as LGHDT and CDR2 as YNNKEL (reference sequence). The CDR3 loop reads CASSQDLGRGGYTF. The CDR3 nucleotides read TGTGCCAGCAGCCAAGATTTAGGGCGGGGAGGCTACACCTTC.

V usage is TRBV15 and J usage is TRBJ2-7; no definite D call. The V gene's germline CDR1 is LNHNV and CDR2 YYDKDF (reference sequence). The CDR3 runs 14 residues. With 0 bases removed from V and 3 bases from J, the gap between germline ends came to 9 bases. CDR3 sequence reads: CATSRDRSGYEQYF. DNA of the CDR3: TGTGCCACCAGCAGAGATCGGTCAGGCTACGAGCAGTACTTC.

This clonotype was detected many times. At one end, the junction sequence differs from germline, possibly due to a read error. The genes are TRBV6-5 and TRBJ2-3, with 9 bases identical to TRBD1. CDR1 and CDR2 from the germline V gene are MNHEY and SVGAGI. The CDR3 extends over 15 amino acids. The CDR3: CASSSGQGTTDTQYF. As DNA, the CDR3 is TGTGCTAGCAGCTCCGGACAGGGGACCACAGATACGCAGTATTTT.

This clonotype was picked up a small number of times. CDR3 sequence reads: CAISETGRGGYEQYF. The DNA of the CDR3 is TGTGCCATCAGTGAGACGGGGAGAGGGGGCTACGAGCAGTACTTC. The V and J genes are TRBV10-3 and TRBJ2-7; D possibly corresponds to TRBD1 (6 bases). Germline V CDR1 and CDR2: ENHRY, SYGVKD. Trimming removed 2 bases at V and 3 bases at J, with 14 bases between. The CDR3 is 15 amino acids.

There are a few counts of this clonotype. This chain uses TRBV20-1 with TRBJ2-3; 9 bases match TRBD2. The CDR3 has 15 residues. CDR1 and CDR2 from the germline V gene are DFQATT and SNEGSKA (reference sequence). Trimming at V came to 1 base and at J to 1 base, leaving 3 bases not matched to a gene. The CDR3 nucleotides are TGCAGTGCTAGAGGCGGGGGGGCTGGCACAGATACGCAGTATTTT. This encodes CSARGGGAGTDTQYF.

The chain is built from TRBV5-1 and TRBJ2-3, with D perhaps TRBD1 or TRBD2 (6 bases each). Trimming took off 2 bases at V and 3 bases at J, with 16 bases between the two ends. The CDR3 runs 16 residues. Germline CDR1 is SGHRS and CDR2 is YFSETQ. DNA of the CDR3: TGCGCCAGCAGCTTTAGTTGGAGGAGGGGGACAGATACGCAGTATTTT. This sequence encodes CASSFSWRRGTDTQYF.

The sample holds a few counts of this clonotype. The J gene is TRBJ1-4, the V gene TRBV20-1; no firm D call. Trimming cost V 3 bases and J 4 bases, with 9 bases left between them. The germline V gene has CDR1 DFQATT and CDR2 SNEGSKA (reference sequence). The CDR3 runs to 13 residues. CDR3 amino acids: CSARSQYNEKLFF. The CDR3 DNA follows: TGCAGTGCTAGGTCTCAATATAATGAAAAACTGTTTTTT.

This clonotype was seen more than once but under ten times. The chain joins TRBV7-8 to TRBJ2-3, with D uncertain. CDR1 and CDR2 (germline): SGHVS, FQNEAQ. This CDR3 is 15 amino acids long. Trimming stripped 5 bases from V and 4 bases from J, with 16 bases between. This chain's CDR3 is CASSPNRIPSDTQYF. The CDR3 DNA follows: TGTGCCAGCAGCCCCAATCGGATCCCTTCAGATACGCAGTATTTT.

In DNA form, the CDR3 reads TGCAGCACCCCGCGCACAGATACGCAGTATTTT. This gives the protein CSTPRTDTQYF. The V gene is TRBV20-1, the J gene TRBJ2-3; unclear D gene. The length of the CDR3 is 11 residues. Germline V gene data show CDR1 as DFQATT and CDR2 as SNEGSKA (reference sequence).

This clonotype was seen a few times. DNA for the CDR3: TGTGCCAGCAGTCCCAGACTAGCGGGGAGGAATGAGCAGTTCTTC. It is translated as CASSPRLAGRNEQFF. The chain combines TRBV12-3 or TRBV12-4 with TRBJ2-1; TRBD2 matches 11 bases. Trimming took 5 bases from V and 7 from J; bases not matched to a gene: 7. This CDR3 contains 15 residues.

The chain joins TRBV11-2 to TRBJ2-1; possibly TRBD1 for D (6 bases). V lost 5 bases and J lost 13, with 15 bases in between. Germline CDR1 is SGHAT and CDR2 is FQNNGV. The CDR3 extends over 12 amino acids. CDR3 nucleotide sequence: TGTGCCAGCAGCGTTTCGCAGGGGCTCCAGTTCTTC. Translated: CASSVSQGLQFF.

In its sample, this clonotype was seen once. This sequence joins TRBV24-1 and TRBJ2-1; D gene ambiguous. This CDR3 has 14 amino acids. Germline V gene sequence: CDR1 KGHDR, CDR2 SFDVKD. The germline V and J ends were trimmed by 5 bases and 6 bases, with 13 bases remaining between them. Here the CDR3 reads CATSGGSAFNEQFF. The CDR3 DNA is TGTGCCACCAGTGGAGGTTCTGCCTTCAATGAGCAGTTCTTC.

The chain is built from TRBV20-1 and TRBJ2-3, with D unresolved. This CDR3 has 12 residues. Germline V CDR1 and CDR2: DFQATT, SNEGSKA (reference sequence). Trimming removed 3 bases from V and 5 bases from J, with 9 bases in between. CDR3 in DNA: TGCAGTGCTAGTGAGGTCGGAGATACGCAGTATTTT. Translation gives CSASEVGDTQYF.

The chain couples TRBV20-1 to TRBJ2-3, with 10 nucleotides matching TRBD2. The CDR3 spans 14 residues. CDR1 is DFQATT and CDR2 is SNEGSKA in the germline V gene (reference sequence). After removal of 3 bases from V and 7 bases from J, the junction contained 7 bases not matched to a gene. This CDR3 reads CSARLAGVQNTQYF. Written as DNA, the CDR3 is TGCAGTGCTAGGCTAGCGGGGGTTCAAAATACGCAGTATTTT.